This T cell receptor (beta chain) is from a study of blood T cells in healthy people across ages. Study-level findings and limits: Naive and antigen-experienced cells were not separated, limiting conclusive comparison. Among long-lived donors, naive CD4+ cells were more numerous and diversity higher than in aged donors. Older age went with lower TCR beta diversity per million T cells, in a roughly linear way.

It was with a sample-barcoded 5' primer and a J-beta primer mix that a second PCR of about 6 to 12 cycles was run. MiXCR, applied by TCRdb to the 5' RACE reads, yields one record per CDR3 protein. Counted here are some 550,000 distinct CDR3 sequences, under 55% occurring once; the ten biggest clones make up roughly 25%. This CDR3 contains 14 residues. Germline-derived CDR1 and CDR2 are KGHSH and LQKENI. V was cut by 2 bases and J by 8 bases, with 15 bases left in between. As regards this clonotype: Antigen specificity is unknown.

At least 5 micrograms of total RNA were extracted per sample. The rearrangement joins TRBV18 to TRBJ1-2; D may be TRBD1 (5 bases). The origin of this receptor is a man older than 75 in good health. The sequencing input was blood. CDR3 sequence: CASSPAGSGGGYTF. The CDR3 DNA reads as TGTGCCAGCTCACCAGCCGGGTCCGGGGGAGGCTACACCTTC.